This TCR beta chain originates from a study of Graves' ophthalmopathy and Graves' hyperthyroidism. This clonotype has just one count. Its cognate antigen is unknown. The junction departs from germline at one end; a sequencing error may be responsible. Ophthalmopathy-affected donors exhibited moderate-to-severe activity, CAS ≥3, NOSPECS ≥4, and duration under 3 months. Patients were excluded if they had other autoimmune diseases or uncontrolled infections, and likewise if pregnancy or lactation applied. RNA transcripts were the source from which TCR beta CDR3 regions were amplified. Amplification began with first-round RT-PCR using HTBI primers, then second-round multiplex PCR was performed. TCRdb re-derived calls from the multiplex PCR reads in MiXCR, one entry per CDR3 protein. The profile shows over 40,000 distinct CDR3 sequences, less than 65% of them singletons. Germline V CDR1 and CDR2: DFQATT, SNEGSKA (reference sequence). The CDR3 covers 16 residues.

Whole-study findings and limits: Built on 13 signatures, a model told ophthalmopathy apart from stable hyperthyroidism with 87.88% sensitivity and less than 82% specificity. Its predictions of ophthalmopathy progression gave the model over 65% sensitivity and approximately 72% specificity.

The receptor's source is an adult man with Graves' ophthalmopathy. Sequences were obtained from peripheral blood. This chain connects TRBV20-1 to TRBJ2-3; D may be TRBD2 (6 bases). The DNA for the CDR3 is TGTAGTGCCCCGTCTCCTCGGACTAACATTTCAGATACGCAGTATTTT. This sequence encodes CSAPSPRTNISDTQYF.